This TCR beta chain came from a study of T-cell reconstitution after alpha-beta-depleted transplantation in children. Unique molecular identifiers were used in preparing the TCRbeta library. TCRdb itself ran the PCR reads through MiXCR, one entry per CDR3 protein. Here the sample spans some 640,000 distinct CDR3 sequences, roughly 15% being singletons. The germline V gene encodes CDR1 SGHRS and CDR2 YFSETQ. The CDR3 totals 15 residues. V was pared by 0 bases and J by 5 bases, with 14 bases between. The receptor comes from a human donor who donated a stem cell graft to a child with acute myeloid leukemia. This chain connects TRBV5-1 to TRBJ2-5; D gene ambiguous. The material sequenced was PBMCs from the stem cell graft donor, taken from the stem cell graft. CDR3 residues: CASSLASVIGETQYF. The CDR3 DNA reads TGCGCCAGCAGCTTGGCCTCCGTGATCGGGGAGACCCAGTACTTC.